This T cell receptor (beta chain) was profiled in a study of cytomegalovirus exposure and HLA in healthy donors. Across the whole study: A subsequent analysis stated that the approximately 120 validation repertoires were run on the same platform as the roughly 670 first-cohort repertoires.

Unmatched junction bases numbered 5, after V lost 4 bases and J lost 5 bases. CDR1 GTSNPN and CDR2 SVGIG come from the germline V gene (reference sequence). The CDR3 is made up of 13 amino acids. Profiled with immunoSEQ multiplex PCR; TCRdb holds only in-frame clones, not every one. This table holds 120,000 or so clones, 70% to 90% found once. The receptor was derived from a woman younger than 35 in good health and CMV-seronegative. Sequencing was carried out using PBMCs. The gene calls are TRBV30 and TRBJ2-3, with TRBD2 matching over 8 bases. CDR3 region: CAWIGGGGDTQYF. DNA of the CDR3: TGTGCCTGGATCGGGGGGGGTGGAGATACGCAGTATTTT.